This entry lists 18 T cell receptor beta chains sequenced from one sample in a study of long-term antiretroviral therapy in people with HIV (dated by TCRdb to 2022 to 2024). The immunoSEQ hsTCRB v3.0 assay was used at survey level resolution to sequence the TRB variable region. As stored in TCRdb, this immuneACCESS dataset retains in-frame rearrangements with V and J assigned. A fraction of the clones does not appear; measured against another copy, unresolved V genes explain less than half of the discrepancy, and the remainder lacks a known reason. This sample lists roughly 20,000 clones; 90% were detected once. The ten biggest clones cover roughly 9.8% of the sample. Source: unsorted PBMCs, taken approximately 4.4 years before starting antiretroviral therapy. The source of these receptors is a woman aged 25 to 39 with HIV.

The rearrangement joins TRBV20-1 to TRBJ1-1; D gene ambiguous. The CDR3 covers 10 residues. V gave up 6 bases and J gave up 11 bases, with 13 bases separating them. Germline assignment: CDR1 DFQATT and CDR2 SNEGSKA (reference sequence). The CDR3: CSALDGRAFF. CDR3 nucleotide sequence: TGCAGTGCACTCGACGGCCGGGCTTTCTTT.

This chain joins TRBV10-2 and TRBJ1-4; possibly TRBD1 for D (5 bases). The CDR3 runs to 15 residues. V was trimmed by 8 bases and J by 3 bases, leaving 16 bases between them. CDR1 WSHSY and CDR2 SAAADI come from the germline V gene. The CDR3 is CASGRRQGANEKLFF. The CDR3 nucleotides are TGCGCCAGCGGCCGACGTCAGGGTGCTAATGAAAAACTGTTTTTT.

This clone was seen a handful of times. V and J are TRBV4-3 and TRBJ2-1; 10 nucleotides match TRBD2. From germline, CDR1 is LGHNA and CDR2 YSLEER. J gave up 3 bases and V 3 bases, and 2 bases lay outside the gene matches. The CDR3 is 15 amino acids. The CDR3 nucleotides are TGCGCCAGCAGCCAGCCTAGCGGGGGCTACAATGAGCAGTTCTTC. Amino acid sequence: CASSQPSGGYNEQFF.

The chain recombines TRBV5-8 with TRBJ2-2, with a possible D match to TRBD2 (6 bases). Germline assignment: CDR1 SGHTS and CDR2 YDEGEE. The V gene lost 4 bases and the J gene lost 4 bases, with 20 bases spanning the gap. This CDR3 comprises 17 residues. The DNA of the CDR3 is TGTGCCAGCAGCGTAGAAACTAGCAGTCGGGGCACCGGGGAGCTGTTTTTT. This translates into CASSVETSSRGTGELFF.

The chain recombines TRBV5-6 with TRBJ1-2; possibly TRBD1 for D (6 bases). In germline, CDR1 is SGHDT, CDR2 YYEEEE. This CDR3 is 11 amino acids long. Trimming removed 4 bases from V and 14 bases from J, with 15 bases in between. CDR3 sequence: CASSQGSPGTF. DNA of the CDR3: TGTGCCAGCAGCCAGGGGTCTCCCGGGACCTTC.

The V and J genes are TRBV7-2 and TRBJ2-1; TRBD2 aligns across 7 bases. This CDR3 region has 16 residues. V dropped 5 bases and J dropped 4; count of bases not matched to a gene: 11. Germline V lookup: CDR1 SGHTA, CDR2 FQGNSA. CDR3: CASSTASGALYNEQFF. CDR3 nucleotide sequence: TGTGCCAGCAGCACCGCGAGCGGGGCCCTATACAATGAGCAGTTCTTC.

The chain has TRBV10-3 and TRBJ1-1; 7 positions agree with TRBD1. This CDR3 comprises 15 residues. Germline assignment: CDR1 ENHRY and CDR2 SYGVKD. J gave up 4 bases and V 1 base, and 6 bases lay outside the gene matches. DNA of the CDR3: TGTGCCATCAGTGAGTTAACAGGGGCAAGCACTGAAGCTTTCTTT. Residues: CAISELTGASTEAFF.

CDR3 protein: CASSSVARVATVPRREQYF. The CDR3 bases are TGTGCCAGTAGTTCAGTGGCCAGGGTCGCCACCGTCCCTCGGCGGGAGCAGTACTTC. This sequence joins TRBV19 and TRBJ2-7; possible D gene TRBD1, 5 bases. Trimming cost V 5 bases and J 7 bases, with 33 bases left between them. There are 19 residues in the CDR3. The germline V gene has CDR1 LNHDA and CDR2 SQIVND (reference sequence).

This chain uses TRBV4-3 with TRBJ1-1, with a possible D match to TRBD1 (6 bases). This CDR3 has 16 residues. The germline CDR1 and CDR2 sequences are LGHNA and YSLEER. V lost 0 bases and J 2 bases, leaving 13 bases between the germline ends. The CDR3 region has the DNA TGCGCCAGCAGCCAAGATTACCAGGACAGAAACACTGAAGCTTTCTTT. It encodes CASSQDYQDRNTEAFF.

CDR3 region: CASSTGFMNTEAFF. CDR3 DNA: TGTGCCAGCAGTACAGGATTCATGAACACTGAAGCTTTCTTT. The chain employs TRBV7-2 and TRBJ1-1, with TRBD1 as a possible D gene (5 bases). The CDR3 sequence is 14 residues long. The ends were cut back, 6 bases at V and 0 bases at J, with 11 bases in the middle. CDR1 SGHTA and CDR2 FQGNSA come from the germline V gene. Using reference TRBV7-2 and TRBJ1-1 for the parts outside the CDR3, the full variable domain is GAGVSQSPSNKVTEKGKDVELRCDPISGHTALYWYRQSLGQGLEFLIYFQGNSAPDKSGLPSDRFSAERTGGSVSTLTIQRTQQEDSAVYLCASSTGFMNTEAFFGQGTRLTVV.

The chain uses TRBV7-2 and TRBJ2-3; 9 bases are a match to TRBD2. CDR1 is SGHTA and CDR2 is FQGNSA in the germline V gene. This CDR3 has 15 residues. The trim removed 4 bases at V and 7 bases at J, leaving 9 bases unmatched. The CDR3 DNA reads TGTGCCAGCAGCTCAGGATGGACTAGCGAGTATACGCAGTATTTT. It translates to CASSSGWTSEYTQYF.

This clone was found once. The genes are TRBV5-8 and TRBJ1-5, with D tentatively TRBD1 (6 bases). The CDR3 extends over 16 amino acids. V lost 2 bases to trimming and J lost 5 bases, with 17 bases between them. The germline CDR1 and CDR2 sequences are SGHTS and YDEGEE. CDR3 residues: CASSFRFRGGDQPQHF. DNA of the CDR3: TGTGCCAGCAGCTTTAGATTCAGGGGAGGTGATCAGCCCCAGCATTTT.

The chain recombines TRBV25-1 with TRBJ1-1, with unresolved D. V was cut by 2 bases and J by 8 bases, with 15 bases left in between. CDR1 is MGHDK and CDR2 is SYGVNS in the germline V gene. The CDR3 contains 14 residues. DNA of the CDR3: TGTGCCAGCAGTGAAGGGGTGCGTGTCTCCGAAGCTTTCTTT. Its protein is CASSEGVRVSEAFF.

The chain combines TRBV5-6 with TRBJ2-4, with a tentative D call TRBD2 (5 bases). Germline V CDR1 and CDR2: SGHDT, YYEEEE. Trimming took 0 bases from V and 5 from J, leaving 6 bases between them. CDR3 size: 13 residues. CDR3 protein: CASSLEGENIQYF. The CDR3 DNA sequence: TGTGCCAGCAGCTTGGAGGGAGAAAACATTCAGTACTTC.

The V call is TRBV25-1, the J call TRBJ2-6, with D unclear. Trimming left V 4 bases short and J 0 bases short, with 13 bases between. This CDR3 is 17 amino acids long. The germline V gene has CDR1 MGHDK and CDR2 SYGVNS. CDR3 bases: TGTGCCAGCAGTGGGAGTTGGGATTTCTCTGGGGCCAACGTCCTGACTTTC. Its protein is CASSGSWDFSGANVLTF.

The V and J genes are TRBV25-1 and TRBJ1-2; the match to TRBD1 covers 7 bases. Losses at the gene ends were 6 bases for V and 8 bases for J; bases not matched to a gene: 9. CDR1 MGHDK and CDR2 SYGVNS come from the germline V gene. The CDR3 contains 13 residues. Here the CDR3 DNA reads TGTGCCAGCAGGAGGACAGGAATTAGCGGCTACACCTTC. This sequence encodes CASRRTGISGYTF.

The CDR3 is CASSFRGPAPTNYGYTF. CDR3 coding DNA: TGTGCCAGCAGCTTTAGGGGCCCCGCTCCTACTAACTATGGCTACACCTTC. J is TRBJ1-2 and V is TRBV11-1, with D possibly TRBD1 on 5 matching bases. V lost 3 bases, J lost 0 bases, and 17 bases lay in between. CDR3 length: 17 residues. In germline, CDR1 is SGHAT, CDR2 FQDESV (reference sequence).

The chain has TRBV4-2 and TRBJ2-3; a weak D match, TRBD2 (6 bases). Trimming removed 0 bases at V and 6 bases at J, with 10 bases between. Looked up from germline, CDR1 is LGHNA and CDR2 is YNFKEQ. The CDR3 sequence is 14 residues long. The CDR3 reads CASSQDASVDTQYF. In DNA, the CDR3 is TGTGCCAGCAGCCAAGACGCTAGCGTTGATACGCAGTATTTT.